This T cell receptor (beta chain) was profiled in a study of T cells in Graves' hyperthyroidism and ophthalmopathy (dated by TCRdb to between 2018 and 2020). Regarding the study in general: Peripheral blood was collected at initial diagnosis, before any treatment. To identify distinguishing TCR V-J signatures, a discovery cohort of roughly 100 patients was used, comprising approximately 40 with Graves' ophthalmopathy and 57 with stable Graves' hyperthyroidism. After blood sampling, hyperthyroidism patients were treated with methimazole at a starting dose of 30 mg daily, and ophthalmopathy patients were treated with high-dose intravenous methylprednisolone. For training and testing, the 80 to 100 patients in the discovery cohort were randomly divided in a 7:3 ratio. According to the paper, TCR Vbeta CDR3 sequencing was carried out on roughly 130 peripheral blood samples, which came from about 45 ophthalmopathy, 70 to 80 hyperthyroidism and 17 progressor patients. Prospective prediction of ophthalmopathy was tested in an independent validation cohort of fewer than 20 hyperthyroidism patients and around 16 patients who later progressed to ophthalmopathy. In more than 5 Graves' hyperthyroidism patients, the study also compared T-cell repertoires from thyroid tissue with T-cell repertoires from blood. Study-wide findings and limitations: No statistical method was used to fix the sample size in advance, and group allocation was not hidden from the investigators. A 13 V-J signature model separated ophthalmopathy from stable hyperthyroidism, with approximately 87% sensitivity and around 84% specificity in cross-validation and 80%/75% in testing. In validation, progression to ophthalmopathy was predicted by the model with 65% to 71% sensitivity and roughly 76% specificity, a median of roughly 6.4 months before onset. Most expanded thyroid clonotypes (frequency above 0.001) were also detected in blood, a finding suggesting that blood repertoires may reflect thyroid immune responses.

Amplification of TCR beta CDR3 regions was carried out from RNA transcripts. The first round of RT-PCR for the TCR CDR3 was performed with the HTBI primer set and the Qiagen OneStep RT-PCR kit. Libraries were constructed in a second round of multiplex PCR, after which size selection and purification were performed. The libraries were sequenced on an Illumina HiSeq2000 using paired-end 100 bp reads. In the source study's methods: SOAPnuke was used to process the raw data, removing reads that contained adapters or uncalled bases, had a mean Phred below 15, or lacked an exact match to the constant primer or identifier. COPE v1.2.5 was used to merge the high-quality paired reads, and each unique nucleotide sequence was defined as a clonotype. MiTCR v1.1 was used to align clonotypes to the IMGT TRBV, TRBD and TRBJ reference segments. The analysis was restricted to V-J combinations with a frequency above 0.0001, which together covered just over 98% of the repertoires. The TCS score was defined as the ratio of F50 (clonal expansion) to E x V (chaos), calculated using BLOSUM62-based TCRdist between CDR3 peptides within each V-J. Welch's t-statistics and random forest reduced approximately 520 V-J features to about 12, which were used in a naive Bayes classifier (R e1071). In TCRdb, the public reads were trimmed at Q25 with fastp and aligned with MiXCR, with productive beta chains retained. Rows merge per CDR3 protein into single entries with the most common DNA and genes. The V and J calls were not made by the authors but by TCRdb's processing. Counted in this sample were about 480,000 distinct CDR3 sequences; approximately 25% of them appeared once. The ten largest make up roughly 10% of the sample.

In the ophthalmopathy patients, disease was moderately to severely active, with a Clinical Activity Score of 3 or more, a NOSPECS grade of 4 or more, and a duration of less than 3 months. Patients with uncontrolled infections, other autoimmune diseases, pregnancy or lactation were excluded. Clinical symptoms, serum thyroxine and TRAb, thyroid ultrasound, and orbital computed tomography formed the basis for the diagnoses. PBMCs were separated from approximately 9.9 ml of fresh peripheral blood using Ficoll-Paque density gradient centrifugation. Total RNA was extracted with Trizol reagent, and quality was checked on an Agilent 2100 Bioanalyzer. V is cut by 6 bases and J by 7 bases, and the space between the germline ends is 16 bases. From its cysteine to its phenylalanine, the CDR3 spans 14 amino acids. Of the read, only the CDR3 DNA is kept; its 42 bases are in frame from base 1. This clonotype was seen only a few times. Its antigen specificity is not known. No much larger clonotype is one base removed from it; base qualities were not supplied.

The source of this sequence is a young woman with Graves' ophthalmopathy. Sequencing was carried out using blood. The V and J genes are TRBV6-7 and TRBJ2-4; the D gene identity is not certain. TRBV6-7 is an ORF; its function is uncertain. The CDR3 amino acid sequence is: CASSPLRAGNIQYF. Read as DNA, the sequence is TGTGCCAGCAGCCCCCTTCGAGCTGGGAACATTCAGTACTTC.